These 27 T cell receptor beta chains came from one sample sequenced in a study of cytomegalovirus exposure and HLA in healthy donors (dated by TCRdb to the late 2010s). The library was obtained by the immunoSEQ multiplex PCR assay. Held by TCRdb, this immuneACCESS table contains in-frame sequences only and omits some clones. Under half of the omission traces to an unresolved V gene where checked; the cause of the rest is unknown. The sample includes roughly 150,000 clones, with approximately 82% observed a single time. Of the sample, roughly 30% falls within the top ten clones. The sequencing input was PBMCs. The receptors shown here come from a man aged 30-40 years in good health and CMV-seropositive.

V gene TRBV6-5 combines with J gene TRBJ1-2, with D hard to call. Germline assignment: CDR1 MNHEY and CDR2 SVGAGI. The CDR3 loop spans 13 amino acids. V dropped 2 bases and J dropped 4 bases, with 8 bases sitting between them. The DNA for the CDR3 is TGTGCCAGCAGTTACGGTGAGGGCTATGGCTACACCTTC. Amino acid sequence: CASSYGEGYGYTF.

J is TRBJ1-3 and V is TRBV29-1; D gene uncertain. The V end was cut by 7 bases, the J end by 0 bases, with 7 bases between. The CDR3 length is 12 residues. Germline CDR1 is SQVTM and CDR2 is ANQGSEA. CDR3 residues: CSAWSSGNTIYF. CDR3 in DNA: TGCAGCGCCTGGAGCTCTGGAAACACCATATATTTT.

The rearrangement joins TRBV5-1 to TRBJ2-3, with D tentatively TRBD2 (5 bases). Trimming cost V 7 bases and J 1 base, with 10 bases left between them. This CDR3 has 13 residues. The germline V gene encodes CDR1 SGHRS and CDR2 YFSETQ. The CDR3, as DNA: TGCGCCAGCGAAGACGGGGGCACAGATACGCAGTATTTT. Its translation is CASEDGGTDTQYF.

The V and J genes are TRBV5-6 and TRBJ2-7, with 10 positions matching TRBD2. The CDR3 contains 14 residues. From germline, CDR1 is SGHDT and CDR2 YYEEEE. V lost 7 bases and J lost 7; bases outside the gene matches: 11. Written as DNA, the CDR3 is TGTGCCAGCGGCCTGTCAAGCGGGAGGGGTGAGCAGTACTTC. It translates to CASGLSSGRGEQYF.

The chain employs TRBV7-8 and TRBJ1-3; D is perhaps TRBD1 (5 bases). With 6 bases removed from V and 0 bases from J, the gap between germline ends came to 12 bases. The CDR3 contains 15 residues. CDR1 SGHVS and CDR2 FQNEAQ come from the germline V gene. CDR3 nucleotides: TGTGCCAGCAGTTCTACAGGTTCCTCTGGAAACACCATATATTTT. Translation gives CASSSTGSSGNTIYF.

The chain joins TRBV25-1 to TRBJ2-5, with D possibly matching TRBD1 (6 bases). Germline CDR1 and CDR2: MGHDK and SYGVNS. Deletions cut 6 bases from V and 1 base from J, with 9 bases between. CDR3 length: 13 amino acids. The chain's CDR3 is CASRDSFQETQYF. In DNA, the CDR3 is TGTGCCAGCAGGGACAGCTTCCAAGAGACCCAGTACTTC.

The V call is TRBV11-2, the J call TRBJ1-2, with D perhaps matching TRBD1 (6 bases). The CDR3 contains 16 residues. Germline V gene sequence: CDR1 SGHAT, CDR2 FQNNGV. Trimming removed 0 bases from V and 8 bases from J, with 19 bases in between. CDR3 sequence reads: CASSLDTGLGVRGYTF. DNA of the CDR3: TGTGCCAGCAGCTTAGATACAGGGCTGGGAGTAAGAGGCTACACCTTC.

V gene TRBV7-2 combines with J gene TRBJ1-1, with D perhaps TRBD1 (5 bases). V lost 5 bases and J 3 bases, leaving 16 bases between the germline ends. The CDR3 consists of 15 residues. Germline loops: CDR1 SGHTA, CDR2 FQGNSA. This CDR3 is CASSGDGGVDTEAFF. The CDR3 DNA sequence: TGTGCCAGCAGCGGAGATGGGGGGGTCGACACTGAAGCTTTCTTT.

The CDR3 nucleotides are TGTGCCAGCAGTTCACCGGACAGGACTTATAATTCACCCCTCCACTTT. It is translated as CASSSPDRTYNSPLHF. The chain employs TRBV6-5 and TRBJ1-6; TRBD1 agrees at 7 bases. The CDR3 contains 16 residues. With 4 bases clipped from V and 4 bases from J, the junction kept 7 bases outside the gene matches. Germline values: CDR1 MNHEY, CDR2 SVGAGI.

This clone was found once. This sequence joins TRBV5-6 and TRBJ2-1; 10 bases are shared with TRBD2. J was trimmed by 8 bases and V by 0 bases; bases with no gene match: 8. CDR1 and CDR2 from the germline V gene are SGHDT and YYEEEE. The CDR3 totals 16 residues. CDR3 amino acids: CASSLGSSGSRDEQFF. Written as DNA, the CDR3 is TGTGCCAGCAGCTTGGGCTCTAGCGGGAGTCGAGATGAGCAGTTCTTC.

CDR3 bases: TGTGCCAGCTCACCATTAGGTCTAGCGGGAACGAACACCGGGGAGCTGTTTTTT. Amino acids: CASSPLGLAGTNTGELFF. The chain is built from TRBV18 and TRBJ2-2; TRBD2 matches 9 bases. Germline CDR1 reads KGHSH; CDR2 reads LQKENI. Losses at the gene ends were 2 bases for V and 0 bases for J; bases not matched to a gene: 7. The CDR3 loop spans 18 amino acids.

The chain employs TRBV7-9 and TRBJ1-1; D remains ambiguous. CDR1 is SEHNR and CDR2 is FQNEAQ in the germline V gene (reference sequence). The CDR3 consists of 15 residues. Between the trimmed V and J ends, which lost 5 bases and 1 base, there was a span of 14 bases. In DNA, the CDR3 is TGTGCCAGCAGCCCGGTTTTGGGAGGGAACACTGAAGCTTTCTTT. Its translation: CASSPVLGGNTEAFF.

The gene calls are TRBV10-3 and TRBJ2-5, with 7 bases lining up with TRBD1. J gave up 5 bases and V 5 bases, and 11 bases lay outside the gene matches. The CDR3 is 15 amino acids. Germline CDR1 and CDR2: ENHRY and SYGVKD. In DNA form, the CDR3 reads TGTGCCATCAGTTCCACAGGGGTCCTCCTGGAGACCCAGTACTTC. Translating gives CAISSTGVLLETQYF.

The V call is TRBV5-4, the J call TRBJ2-1; D is possibly TRBD1 (5 bases). The CDR3 totals 12 residues. Germline loops: CDR1 SGHNT, CDR2 YYREEE (reference sequence). Deletions cut 9 bases from V and 3 bases from J, with 10 bases between. The CDR3 reads CATGISYNEQFF. The CDR3 nucleotides are TGTGCCACAGGGATAAGCTACAATGAGCAGTTCTTC.

The V and J genes are TRBV5-6 and TRBJ2-3; D perhaps matches TRBD2 (7 bases). Germline CDR1 and CDR2: SGHDT and YYEEEE. V was shortened by 0 bases and J by 1 base, with 15 bases between the two germline ends. The CDR3 runs to 17 residues. CDR3 amino acids: CASSLGRGGRRTDTQYF. The CDR3 DNA reads as TGTGCCAGCAGCTTGGGGAGGGGGGGGCGACGCACAGATACGCAGTATTTT.

The chain couples TRBV10-2 to TRBJ2-1; tentative D call: TRBD2 (6 bases). With 7 bases removed from V and 0 bases from J, the gap between germline ends came to 16 bases. The CDR3 covers 16 residues. Looked up from germline, CDR1 is WSHSY and CDR2 is SAAADI. The CDR3 spells CASISGAGSSYNEQFF. CDR3 nucleotides: TGCGCCAGCATTAGCGGTGCAGGGAGCTCCTACAATGAGCAGTTCTTC.

The chain employs TRBV10-3 and TRBJ2-1; TRBD2 matches 8 bases. Germline CDR1 ENHRY, CDR2 SYGVKD. The ends lost 5 bases at V and 5 bases at J; junction bases unmatched: 8. This CDR3 has 15 amino acids. CDR3 sequence (DNA): TGTGCCATCAGTAGCGGGAGTGGGGCAAACAATGAGCAGTTCTTC. Amino acids: CAISSGSGANNEQFF.

The V and J genes are TRBV30 and TRBJ2-7, with D perhaps matching TRBD2 (6 bases). The germline V gene has CDR1 GTSNPN and CDR2 SVGIG (reference sequence). The CDR3 loop spans 17 amino acids. V was pared by 0 bases and J by 5 bases, with 23 bases between. The CDR3 loop is CAWSVLRSGTGAHEQYF. CDR3 nucleotide sequence: TGTGCCTGGAGTGTACTAAGATCCGGGACGGGAGCCCACGAGCAGTACTTC.

This sequence joins TRBV27 and TRBJ2-3, with a possible D match to TRBD2 (6 bases). The germline V gene encodes CDR1 MNHEY and CDR2 SMNVEV (reference sequence). The V end was cut by 5 bases, the J end by 3 bases, with 15 bases between. This CDR3 has 15 residues. CDR3 region: CASSGRSGRTDTQYF. CDR3 DNA: TGTGCCAGCAGTGGTCGGAGCGGGCGGACAGATACGCAGTATTTT.

This clone appeared a single time. The J gene is TRBJ2-4, the V gene TRBV5-1; TRBD2 agrees at 9 bases. Trimming took 4 bases from V and 5 from J; bases not matched to a gene: 10. The CDR3 is made up of 16 amino acids. The germline V gene has CDR1 SGHRS and CDR2 YFSETQ. The CDR3 region is CASSASFSGGQNIQYF. CDR3 in DNA: TGCGCCAGCAGCGCCTCCTTTAGCGGGGGTCAAAACATTCAGTACTTC.

V is TRBV29-1 and J is TRBJ1-2; D might be TRBD1 (5 bases). V lost 2 bases and J 4 bases, leaving 11 bases between the germline ends. Germline V gene sequence: CDR1 SQVTM, CDR2 ANQGSEA. The CDR3 has 13 residues. The CDR3 is CSVERGRLYGYTF. CDR3 nucleotide sequence: TGCAGCGTTGAAAGGGGAAGACTCTATGGCTACACCTTC.

V gene TRBV25-1 combines with J gene TRBJ1-6; D perhaps matches TRBD1 (6 bases). CDR1 and CDR2 (germline): MGHDK, SYGVNS. The CDR3 extends over 16 amino acids. V was pared by 1 base and J by 7 bases, with 14 bases between. CDR3 sequence: CASSEFATRGNSPLHF. DNA of the CDR3: TGTGCCAGCAGTGAATTCGCCACCAGGGGAAATTCACCCCTCCACTTT. The entire variable domain, with the rest obtained from reference TRBV25-1 and TRBJ1-6, is as follows: EADIYQTPRYLVIGTGKKITLECSQTMGHDKMYWYQQDPGMELHLIHYSYGVNSTEKGDLSSESTVSRIRTEHFPLTLESARPSHTSQYLCASSEFATRGNSPLHFGNGTRLTVT.

V is TRBV2 and J is TRBJ2-1; 7 bases match TRBD1. V lost 7 bases, J lost 0 bases, and 3 bases stayed unmatched. The CDR3 sequence is 14 residues long. Germline CDR1 reads SNHLY; CDR2 reads FYNNEI. The CDR3 is CASKDRSSYNEQFF. DNA for the CDR3: TGTGCCAGCAAGGACAGGAGCTCCTACAATGAGCAGTTCTTC.

This chain links TRBV4-3 with TRBJ2-2; D is perhaps TRBD2 (5 bases). The CDR3 contains 15 residues. Germline-derived CDR1 and CDR2 are LGHNA and YSLEER. Trimming left V 1 base short and J 1 base short, with 7 bases between. As DNA, the CDR3 is TGCGCCAGCAGCCAAGCCCGGGGGAACACCGGGGAGCTGTTTTTT. Translated, it gives CASSQARGNTGELFF.

This clone was picked up a small number of times. The CDR3 coding sequence is TGTGCCACCAGCGGCTCTAGCGCCCCGACCTACGAGCAGTACTTC. Its translation is CATSGSSAPTYEQYF. The rearrangement uses TRBV15 and TRBJ2-7, with a weak D call TRBD2 (6 bases). V shed 5 bases and J shed 2 bases, with 16 bases lying between them. Germline V gene lookup returns CDR1 LNHNV and CDR2 YYDKDF (reference sequence). CDR3 length equals 15 residues.

The V call is TRBV27, the J call TRBJ1-1, with a weak D call TRBD1 (6 bases). Trimming removed 2 bases at V and 3 bases at J, with 19 bases between. The CDR3 contains 17 residues. The germline CDR1 and CDR2 sequences are MNHEY and SMNVEV (reference sequence). The CDR3 sequence: CASSLGFGQGYYTEAFF. The CDR3 nucleotides read TGTGCCAGCAGTTTAGGGTTCGGGCAGGGGTATTACACTGAAGCTTTCTTT.

This clone was counted between two and nine times. The chain uses TRBV4-1 and TRBJ1-6; D might be TRBD1 (5 bases). CDR3 size: 14 residues. Germline V gene data show CDR1 as MGHRA and CDR2 as YSYEKL. V was shortened by 4 bases and J by 6 bases, with 10 bases between the two germline ends. CDR3 residues: CASSLRQINSPLHF. Written as DNA, the CDR3 is TGCGCCAGCAGCCTGAGACAGATTAATTCACCCCTCCACTTT.